The present T cell receptor beta chain was sequenced within a study of OX40 agonist ivuxolimab in advanced cancers. Study-wide points: In the expanded peripheral T cells, antigen specificity was never determined.

Measured with immunoSEQ multiplex PCR; TCRdb has only the in-frame clones, and not every one. The data contain about 52,000 clones, 75% to 90% of them seen just once; the ten biggest clones take up 11% to 15%. Notes on this clone: What it binds is not known.

Trimming shortened V by 5 bases and J by 3 bases, and 13 bases separated the two germline ends. The CDR3 is 14 amino acids. Germline CDR1 is PRHDT and CDR2 is FYEKMQ (reference sequence). The chain recombines TRBV13 with TRBJ1-2; D call uncertain. This specimen was CD4+ or CD8+ T cells sorted from blood, taken in a trial of the OX40 agonist ivuxolimab. The sequence derives from an adult with an advanced solid tumor such as melanoma, head and neck, liver or kidney cancer. This CDR3 is CASSAGAEDYGYTF. CDR3 nucleotides: TGTGCCAGCAGCGCTGGAGCTGAGGACTATGGCTACACCTTC.